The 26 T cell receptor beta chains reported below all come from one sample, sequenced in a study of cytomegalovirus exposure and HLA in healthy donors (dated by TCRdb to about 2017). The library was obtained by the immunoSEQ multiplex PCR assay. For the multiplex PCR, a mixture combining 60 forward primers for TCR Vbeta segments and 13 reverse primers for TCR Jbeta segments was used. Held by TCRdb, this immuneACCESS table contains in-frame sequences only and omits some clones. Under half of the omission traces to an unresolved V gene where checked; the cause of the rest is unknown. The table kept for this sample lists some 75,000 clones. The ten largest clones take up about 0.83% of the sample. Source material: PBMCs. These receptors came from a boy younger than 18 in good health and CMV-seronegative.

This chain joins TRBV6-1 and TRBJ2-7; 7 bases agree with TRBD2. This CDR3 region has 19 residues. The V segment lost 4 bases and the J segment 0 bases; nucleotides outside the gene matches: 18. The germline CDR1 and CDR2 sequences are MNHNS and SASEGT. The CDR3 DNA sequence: TGTGCCAGCAGTGTCCCGCGATCTAGCGGCCATACGAGCTCCTACGAGCAGTACTTC. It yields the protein CASSVPRSSGHTSSYEQYF.

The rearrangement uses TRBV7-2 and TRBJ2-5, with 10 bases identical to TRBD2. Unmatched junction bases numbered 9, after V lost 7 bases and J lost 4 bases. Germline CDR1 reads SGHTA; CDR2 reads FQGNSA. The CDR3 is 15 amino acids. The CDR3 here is CASTSKRGGLETQYF. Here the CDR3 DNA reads TGTGCCAGCACCTCTAAGCGGGGGGGCCTAGAGACCCAGTACTTC.

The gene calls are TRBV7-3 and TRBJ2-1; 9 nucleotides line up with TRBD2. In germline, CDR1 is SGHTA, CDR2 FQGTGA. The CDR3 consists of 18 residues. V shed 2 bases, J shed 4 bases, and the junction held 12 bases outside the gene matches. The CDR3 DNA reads TGTGCCAGCAGCTTAGTTGCTCTAGCGGGGAACACATACAATGAGCAGTTCTTC. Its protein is CASSLVALAGNTYNEQFF.

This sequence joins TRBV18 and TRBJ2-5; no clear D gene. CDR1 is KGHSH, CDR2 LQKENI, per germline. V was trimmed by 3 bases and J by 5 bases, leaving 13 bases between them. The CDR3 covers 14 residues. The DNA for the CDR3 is TGTGCCAGCTCACCGGTGACATCCGCGGAGACCCAGTACTTC. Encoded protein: CASSPVTSAETQYF.

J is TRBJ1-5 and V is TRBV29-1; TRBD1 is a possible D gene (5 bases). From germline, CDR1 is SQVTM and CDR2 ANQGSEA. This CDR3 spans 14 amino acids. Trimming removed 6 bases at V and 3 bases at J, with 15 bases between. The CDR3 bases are TGCAGCGTCCGGGACGGGGGATCCAATCAGCCCCAGCATTTT. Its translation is CSVRDGGSNQPQHF.

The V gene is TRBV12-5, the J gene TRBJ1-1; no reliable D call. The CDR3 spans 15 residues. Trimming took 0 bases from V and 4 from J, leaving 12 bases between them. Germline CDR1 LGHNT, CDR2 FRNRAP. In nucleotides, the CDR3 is TGTGCTAGTGGTTTGGTGGGCAGTGGGCCCACTGAAGCTTTCTTT. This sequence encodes CASGLVGSGPTEAFF.

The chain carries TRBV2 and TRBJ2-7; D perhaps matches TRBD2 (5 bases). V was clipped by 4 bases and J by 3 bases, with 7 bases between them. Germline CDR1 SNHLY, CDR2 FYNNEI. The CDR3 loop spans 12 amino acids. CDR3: CASSVGVYEQYF. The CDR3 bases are TGTGCCAGCAGTGTCGGGGTCTACGAGCAGTACTTC.

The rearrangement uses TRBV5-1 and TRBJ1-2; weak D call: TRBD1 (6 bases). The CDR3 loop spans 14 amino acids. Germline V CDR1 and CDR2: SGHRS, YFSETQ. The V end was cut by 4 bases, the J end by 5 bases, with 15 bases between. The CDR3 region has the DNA TGCGCCAGCAGCGAACAGGGTCTAGGGTATGGCTACACCTTC. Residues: CASSEQGLGYGYTF.

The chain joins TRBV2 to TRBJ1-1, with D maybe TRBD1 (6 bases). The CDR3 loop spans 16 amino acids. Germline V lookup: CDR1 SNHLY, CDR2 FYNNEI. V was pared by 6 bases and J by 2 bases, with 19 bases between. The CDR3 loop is CASSRWTDSANTEAFF. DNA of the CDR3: TGTGCCAGCAGCCGGTGGACAGACTCAGCCAACACTGAAGCTTTCTTT.

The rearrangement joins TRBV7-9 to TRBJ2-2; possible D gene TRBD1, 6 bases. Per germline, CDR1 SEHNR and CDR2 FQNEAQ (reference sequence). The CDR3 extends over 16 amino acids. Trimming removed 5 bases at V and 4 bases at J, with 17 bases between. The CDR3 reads CASSTQGFPSTGELFF. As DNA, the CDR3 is TGTGCCAGCAGCACCCAGGGGTTCCCTTCCACCGGGGAGCTGTTTTTT.

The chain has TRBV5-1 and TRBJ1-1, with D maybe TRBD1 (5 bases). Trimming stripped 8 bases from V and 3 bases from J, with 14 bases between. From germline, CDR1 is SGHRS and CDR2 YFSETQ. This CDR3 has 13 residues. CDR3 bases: TGCGCCAGTAGCAGGGAGACGGACACTGAAGCTTTCTTT. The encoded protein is CASSRETDTEAFF.

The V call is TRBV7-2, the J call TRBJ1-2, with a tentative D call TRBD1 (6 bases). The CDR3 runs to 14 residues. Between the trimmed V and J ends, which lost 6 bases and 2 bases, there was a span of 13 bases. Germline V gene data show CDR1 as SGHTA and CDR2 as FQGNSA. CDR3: CASRPGGLNYGYTF. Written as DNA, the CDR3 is TGTGCCAGCAGGCCCGGGGGGCTAAACTATGGCTACACCTTC.

CDR3 residues: CARSPGQGDSYGYTF. As DNA, the CDR3 is TGTGCCAGAAGCCCCGGACAGGGGGACTCCTATGGCTACACCTTC. V is TRBV5-3 and J is TRBJ1-2; TRBD1 agrees at 10 bases. TRBV5-3 is recorded as an ORF, its role being uncertain. Trimming took 4 bases from V and 4 from J; bases not matched to a gene: 7. The CDR3 sequence is 15 residues long.

CDR3 protein: CASSQSPDRGDIDRPEQYF. The DNA for the CDR3 is TGCGCCAGCAGTCAATCCCCGGACAGGGGAGACATTGATCGCCCAGAGCAGTACTTC. The V call is TRBV23-1, the J call TRBJ2-7, with 9 positions matching TRBD1. TRBV23-1 is noted as an ORF with a role that remains uncertain. V was clipped by 0 bases and J by 7 bases; unmatched bases: 19. CDR3 size: 19 residues.

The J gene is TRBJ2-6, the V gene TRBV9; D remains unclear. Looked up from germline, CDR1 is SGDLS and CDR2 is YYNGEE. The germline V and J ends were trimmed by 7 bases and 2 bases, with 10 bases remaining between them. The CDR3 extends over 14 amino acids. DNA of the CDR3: TGTGCCAGCGATCGTGAGACTGGGGCCAACGTCCTGACTTTC. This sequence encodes CASDRETGANVLTF. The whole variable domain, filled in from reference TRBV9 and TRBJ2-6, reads DSGVTQTPKHLITATGQRVTLRCSPRSGDLSVYWYQQSLDQGLQFLIQYYNGEERAKGNILERFSAQQFPDLHSELNLSSLELGDSALYFCASDRETGANVLTFGAGSRLTVL.

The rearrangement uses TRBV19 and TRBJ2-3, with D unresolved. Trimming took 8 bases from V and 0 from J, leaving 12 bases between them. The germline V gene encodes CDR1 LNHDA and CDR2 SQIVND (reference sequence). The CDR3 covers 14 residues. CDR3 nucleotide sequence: TGTGCCAGTGCGGCCAGCGCTAGCACAGATACGCAGTATTTT. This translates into CASAASASTDTQYF.

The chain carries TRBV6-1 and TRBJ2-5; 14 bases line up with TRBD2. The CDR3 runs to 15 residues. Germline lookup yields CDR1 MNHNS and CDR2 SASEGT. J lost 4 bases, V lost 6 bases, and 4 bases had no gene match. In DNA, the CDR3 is TGTGCCAGCAGGGGCGGACTAGCGGGAGGAGAGACCCAGTACTTC. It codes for CASRGGLAGGETQYF.

The CDR3 is CASSQVWGNQPQHF. The CDR3 DNA follows: TGTGCCAGCAGTCAGGTTTGGGGCAATCAGCCCCAGCATTTT. The rearrangement links TRBV6-6 to TRBJ1-5; the D is unclear. This CDR3 has 14 amino acids. CDR1 and CDR2 (germline): MNHNY, SVGAGI (reference sequence). V dropped 5 bases and J dropped 2 bases, with 10 bases sitting between them.

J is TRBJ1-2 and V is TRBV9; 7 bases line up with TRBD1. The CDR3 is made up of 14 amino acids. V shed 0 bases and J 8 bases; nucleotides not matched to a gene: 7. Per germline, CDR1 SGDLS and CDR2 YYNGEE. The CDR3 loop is CASSVGQGSRGYTF. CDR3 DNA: TGTGCCAGCAGCGTAGGACAGGGCAGTAGGGGCTACACCTTC.

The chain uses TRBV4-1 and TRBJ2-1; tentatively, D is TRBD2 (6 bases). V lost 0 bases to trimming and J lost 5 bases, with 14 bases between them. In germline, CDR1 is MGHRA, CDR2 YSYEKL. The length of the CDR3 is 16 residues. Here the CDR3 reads CASSQEVAVDDNEQFF. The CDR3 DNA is TGCGCCAGCAGCCAAGAAGTAGCGGTGGACGACAATGAGCAGTTCTTC.

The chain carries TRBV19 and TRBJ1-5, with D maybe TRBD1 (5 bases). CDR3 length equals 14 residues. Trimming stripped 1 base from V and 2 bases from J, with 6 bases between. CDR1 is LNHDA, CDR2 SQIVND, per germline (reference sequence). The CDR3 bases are TGTGCCAGTAGTATAGCGGGGGGCAATCAGCCCCAGCATTTT. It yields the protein CASSIAGGNQPQHF.

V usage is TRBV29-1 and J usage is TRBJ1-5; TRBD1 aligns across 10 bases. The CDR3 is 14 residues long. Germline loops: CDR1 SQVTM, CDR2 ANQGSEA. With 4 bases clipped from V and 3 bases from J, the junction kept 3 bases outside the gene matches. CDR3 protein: CSVGGQGDNQPQHF. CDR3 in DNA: TGCAGCGTTGGCGGACAGGGGGACAATCAGCCCCAGCATTTT.

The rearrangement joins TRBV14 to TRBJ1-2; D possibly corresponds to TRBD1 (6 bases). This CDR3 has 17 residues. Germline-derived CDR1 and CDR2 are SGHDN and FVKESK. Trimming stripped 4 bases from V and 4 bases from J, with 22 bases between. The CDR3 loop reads CASSRIPKPTGFYGYTF. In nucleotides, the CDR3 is TGTGCCAGCAGCCGCATACCGAAACCGACAGGATTCTATGGCTACACCTTC.

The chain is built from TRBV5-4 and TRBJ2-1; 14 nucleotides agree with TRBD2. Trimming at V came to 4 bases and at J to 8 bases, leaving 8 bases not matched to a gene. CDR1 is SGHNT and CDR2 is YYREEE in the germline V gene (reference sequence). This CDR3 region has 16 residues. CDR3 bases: TGTGCCAGCAGCCGACCGACTAGCGGGAGGGGGGATGAGCAGTTCTTC. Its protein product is CASSRPTSGRGDEQFF.

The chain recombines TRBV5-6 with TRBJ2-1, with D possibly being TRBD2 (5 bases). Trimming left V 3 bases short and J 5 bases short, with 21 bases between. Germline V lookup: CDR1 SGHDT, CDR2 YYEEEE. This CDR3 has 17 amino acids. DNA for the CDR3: TGTGCCAGCAGCTCCGCGGACTCCGACAAATCGGACAATGAGCAGTTCTTC. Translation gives CASSSADSDKSDNEQFF. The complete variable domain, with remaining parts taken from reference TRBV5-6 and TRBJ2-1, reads DAGVTQSPTHLIKTRGQQVTLRCSPKSGHDTVSWYQQALGQGPQFIFQYYEEEERQRGNFPDRFSGHQFPNYSSELNVNALLLGDSALYLCASSSADSDKSDNEQFFGPGTRLTVL.

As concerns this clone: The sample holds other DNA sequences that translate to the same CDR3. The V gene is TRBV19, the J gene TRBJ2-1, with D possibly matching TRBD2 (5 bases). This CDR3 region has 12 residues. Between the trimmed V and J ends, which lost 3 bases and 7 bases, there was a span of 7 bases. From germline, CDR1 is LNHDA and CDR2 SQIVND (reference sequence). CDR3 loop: CASSIGVNEQFF. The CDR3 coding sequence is TGTGCCAGTAGTATCGGGGTGAATGAGCAGTTCTTC.